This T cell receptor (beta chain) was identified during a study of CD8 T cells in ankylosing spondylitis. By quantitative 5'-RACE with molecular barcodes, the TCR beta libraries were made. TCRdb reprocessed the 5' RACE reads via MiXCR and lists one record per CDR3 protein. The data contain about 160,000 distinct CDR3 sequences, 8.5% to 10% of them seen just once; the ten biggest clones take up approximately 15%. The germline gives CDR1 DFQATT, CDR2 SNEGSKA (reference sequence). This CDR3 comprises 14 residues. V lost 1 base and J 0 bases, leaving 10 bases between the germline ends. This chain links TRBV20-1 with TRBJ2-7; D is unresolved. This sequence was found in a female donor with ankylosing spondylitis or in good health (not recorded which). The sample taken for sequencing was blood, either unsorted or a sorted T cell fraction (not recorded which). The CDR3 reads CSARGLLSSYEQYF. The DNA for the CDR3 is TGCAGTGCTAGAGGGCTTCTAAGCTCCTACGAGCAGTACTTC.